Shown below are 21 T cell receptor beta chains from a single sample sequenced in a study of OX40 agonist ivuxolimab in advanced cancers. Receptors were amplified or captured by the immunoSEQ multiplex PCR assay. In its TCRdb copy, this immuneACCESS table keeps in-frame sequences only and misses some clones. Where compared with another copy, unresolved V genes explain less than half of these, and the others have no known cause. This sample holds some 19,000 clones; about four fifths were observed only once. Jointly, the top ten make up about 19% of the sample. Source: CD4+ or CD8+ T cells sorted from blood, taken in a trial of the OX40 agonist ivuxolimab. All receptors derive from an adult with an advanced solid tumor such as melanoma, head and neck, liver or kidney cancer.

The chain is built from TRBV11-2 and TRBJ2-5; 10 bases fit TRBD2. This CDR3 contains 16 residues. V lost 1 base, J lost 2 bases, and 4 bases stayed unmatched. CDR1 is SGHAT, CDR2 FQNNGV, per germline. CDR3 region: CASSLGAGGPQETQYF. CDR3 DNA sequence: TGTGCCAGCAGCTTAGGAGCGGGAGGGCCACAAGAGACCCAGTACTTC.

This clone was picked up many times. The chain carries TRBV30 and TRBJ1-1; D call uncertain. The CDR3 consists of 13 residues. The germline V and J ends were trimmed by 5 bases and 2 bases, with 12 bases remaining between them. In germline, CDR1 is GTSNPN, CDR2 SVGIG (reference sequence). CDR3 DNA sequence: TGTGCCTGGGCCGTCGCCATCAACACTGAAGCTTTCTTT. Encoded protein: CAWAVAINTEAFF.

J is TRBJ1-1 and V is TRBV27; 8 positions agree with TRBD1. Losses at the gene ends were 6 bases for V and 7 bases for J; bases not matched to a gene: 13. Germline CDR1 reads MNHEY; CDR2 reads SMNVEV (reference sequence). The CDR3 runs to 15 residues. In nucleotides, the CDR3 is TGTGCCAGCAGGTCAATCGGACAGGGTGGGGTTGAAGCTTTCTTT. Translated, it gives CASRSIGQGGVEAFF.

The chain uses TRBV5-5 and TRBJ2-7, with D unresolved. CDR1 and CDR2 (germline): SGHKS, YYEKEE (reference sequence). The CDR3 has 12 residues. The V and J ends lost 4 bases and 4 bases respectively, with 9 bases between them. The CDR3 coding sequence is TGTGCCAGCAGCCTTCTAGAGTACGAGCAGTACTTC. Translation gives CASSLLEYEQYF.

This clone was seen more than once but under ten times. The chain is built from TRBV19 and TRBJ2-6; D remains unclear. Looked up from germline, CDR1 is LNHDA and CDR2 is SQIVND (reference sequence). The CDR3 is 16 amino acids. Between the trimmed V and J ends, which lost 1 base and 0 bases, there was a span of 7 bases. CDR3 in DNA: TGTGCCAGTAGTATAGGGGAAGTCTCTGGGGCCAACGTCCTGACTTTC. Residues: CASSIGEVSGANVLTF.

The CDR3 region has the DNA TGCGCCAGCAGCCAACTTCCGGGACTAGTGGAGACCCAGTACTTC. Translation: CASSQLPGLVETQYF. The V and J genes are TRBV4-1 and TRBJ2-5; 8 nucleotides align to TRBD2. The V segment lost 2 bases and the J segment 5 bases; nucleotides outside the gene matches: 7. Germline values: CDR1 MGHRA, CDR2 YSYEKL. This CDR3 comprises 15 residues.

By its share, this clone is medium-sized. The chain links TRBV27 to TRBJ2-7; unclear D gene. The germline V gene encodes CDR1 MNHEY and CDR2 SMNVEV (reference sequence). V shed 6 bases and J shed 3 bases, with 18 bases lying between them. There are 15 residues in the CDR3. The CDR3 nucleotides are TGTGCCAGCAGCCTGAACCTGGGCAGTGACTACGAGCAGTACTTC. It codes for CASSLNLGSDYEQYF.

The chain joins TRBV29-1 to TRBJ1-1, with D unresolved. Looked up from germline, CDR1 is SQVTM and CDR2 is ANQGSEA. Trimming left V 2 bases short and J 3 bases short, with 10 bases between. This CDR3 is 13 amino acids long. CDR3 residues: CSVETLTDTEAFF. In nucleotides, the CDR3 is TGCAGCGTTGAAACGCTAACGGACACTGAAGCTTTCTTT.

V gene TRBV28 combines with J gene TRBJ2-2; 9 positions agree with TRBD2. CDR1 is MDHEN and CDR2 is SYDVKM in the germline V gene. Unmatched junction bases numbered 13, after V lost 2 bases and J lost 3 bases. This CDR3 is 19 amino acids long. The CDR3 reads CASSLVRFSGSFDTGELFF. The CDR3 DNA sequence: TGTGCCAGCAGTTTAGTGAGGTTTAGCGGGAGTTTTGACACCGGGGAGCTGTTTTTT.

The CDR3 nucleotides read TGTGCCAGCAGTTTATCCGTAGGGGAGGGCGCTGAAGCTTTCTTT. It translates to CASSLSVGEGAEAFF. The rearrangement joins TRBV27 to TRBJ1-1; possible D gene TRBD1, 5 bases. The V and J ends lost 0 bases and 6 bases respectively, with 14 bases between them. CDR1 is MNHEY, CDR2 SMNVEV, per germline (reference sequence). This CDR3 contains 15 residues.

J is TRBJ1-1 and V is TRBV19; D is perhaps TRBD1 (5 bases). Germline V gene lookup returns CDR1 LNHDA and CDR2 SQIVND (reference sequence). V lost 1 base and J 5 bases, leaving 8 bases between the germline ends. CDR3 size: 13 residues. This CDR3 reads CASSIGGGTEAFF. DNA for the CDR3: TGTGCCAGTAGTATAGGTGGGGGGACTGAAGCTTTCTTT.

This clone is a singleton in its sample. This chain links TRBV4-1 with TRBJ2-7; 7 bases agree with TRBD1. Germline CDR1 is MGHRA and CDR2 is YSYEKL. Trimming removed 2 bases from V and 1 base from J; junction bases left unmatched: 5. The CDR3 sequence is 15 residues long. The DNA of the CDR3 is TGCGCCAGCAGCCAAAACAGGGGCGATTCCTACGAGCAGTACTTC. This encodes CASSQNRGDSYEQYF.

This chain links TRBV28 with TRBJ1-4; 11 bases are shared with TRBD1. The CDR3 has 17 residues. Trimming at V came to 3 bases and at J to 7 bases, leaving 10 bases not matched to a gene. Germline loops: CDR1 MDHEN, CDR2 SYDVKM. The CDR3 DNA sequence: TGTGCCAGCAGTTTCGGGACAGGGGGTTCCTTAATTGAAAAACTGTTTTTT. Encoded protein: CASSFGTGGSLIEKLFF. Variable domain in full (rest from reference TRBV28 and TRBJ1-4): DVKVTQSSRYLVKRTGEKVFLECVQDMDHENMFWYRQDPGLGLRLIYFSYDVKMKEKGDIPEGYSVSREKKERFSLILESASTNQTSMYLCASSFGTGGSLIEKLFFGSGTQLSVL.

The chain joins TRBV18 to TRBJ1-5, with a weak D call TRBD1 (5 bases). Trimming took 3 bases from V and 5 from J, leaving 29 bases between them. Germline CDR1 and CDR2: KGHSH and LQKENI. This CDR3 is built from 20 residues. CDR3 DNA: TGTGCCAGCTCACCGTCGGGGGGGAACTACTGCGGGCGGGCCCATCAGCCCCAGCATTTT. Its protein product is CASSPSGGNYCGRAHQPQHF.

V and J are TRBV28 and TRBJ2-2; no reliable D call. Per germline, CDR1 MDHEN and CDR2 SYDVKM. With 3 bases removed from V and 4 bases from J, the gap between germline ends came to 12 bases. The CDR3 loop spans 15 amino acids. CDR3 coding DNA: TGTGCCAGCAGTTTGGTGCCAGGACCCACCGGGGAGCTGTTTTTT. This codes for CASSLVPGPTGELFF. The full variable domain, with the rest looked up from reference TRBV28 and TRBJ2-2, is DVKVTQSSRYLVKRTGEKVFLECVQDMDHENMFWYRQDPGLGLRLIYFSYDVKMKEKGDIPEGYSVSREKKERFSLILESASTNQTSMYLCASSLVPGPTGELFFGEGSRLTVL.

The chain uses TRBV28 and TRBJ2-3; 7 nucleotides line up with TRBD2. Germline V gives CDR1 MDHEN, CDR2 SYDVKM. This CDR3 contains 16 residues. The V gene end was trimmed by 4 bases and the J gene end by 6 bases; junction bases not matched to a gene: 13. The CDR3 DNA is TGTGCCAGCAGTTCCCCAGGACTAGTTTCTAGGGATACGCAGTATTTT. Amino acid sequence: CASSSPGLVSRDTQYF.

CDR3 coding DNA: TGTGCCAGCAGTCCCCAGCGAGGCTATGGCTACACCTTC. Its translation is CASSPQRGYGYTF. The V call is TRBV6-6, the J call TRBJ1-2; no clear D gene. In germline, CDR1 is MNHNY, CDR2 SVGAGI (reference sequence). V was pared by 5 bases and J by 4 bases, with 11 bases between. The CDR3 is 13 amino acids.

The chain couples TRBV7-2 to TRBJ2-3, with D possibly being TRBD2 (5 bases). This CDR3 spans 15 amino acids. Germline V lookup: CDR1 SGHTA, CDR2 FQGNSA. Trimming pared 2 bases from V and 2 bases from J, leaving 11 bases between. In DNA, the CDR3 is TGTGCCAGCAGCTTAATGGTACTAGTCACAGATACGCAGTATTTT. It encodes CASSLMVLVTDTQYF.

The CDR3 is CASSQGLAGASEQYF. DNA of the CDR3: TGCGCCAGCAGCCAAGGGCTAGCGGGAGCGTCTGAGCAGTACTTC. This sequence joins TRBV4-3 and TRBJ2-7; TRBD2 aligns across 10 bases. V lost 1 base and J lost 7; bases outside the gene matches: 7. Per the germline V gene, CDR1 is LGHNA and CDR2 is YSLEER. This CDR3 has 15 residues.

The V call is TRBV19, the J call TRBJ2-7; D is uncertain. With 4 bases removed from V and 2 bases from J, the gap between germline ends came to 9 bases. The CDR3 extends over 13 amino acids. Looked up from germline, CDR1 is LNHDA and CDR2 is SQIVND (reference sequence). The CDR3 nucleotides read TGTGCCAGTAGTAGTACGCTAACCTACGAGCAGTACTTC. It codes for CASSSTLTYEQYF.

With respect to this clone: Different DNA sequences within this sample yield the same CDR3. The chain uses TRBV29-1 and TRBJ2-4; D is possibly TRBD2 (5 bases). Germline V lookup: CDR1 SQVTM, CDR2 ANQGSEA. Trimming took 3 bases from V and 0 from J, leaving 12 bases between them. CDR3 length equals 15 residues. CDR3 amino acids: CSVEVPGVAKNIQYF. Here the CDR3 DNA reads TGCAGCGTTGAGGTCCCCGGGGTAGCCAAAAACATTCAGTACTTC. The full variable domain, rest sourced from reference TRBV29-1 and TRBJ2-4, is SAVISQKPSRDICQRGTSLTIQCQVDSQVTMMFWYRQQPGQSLTLIATANQGSEATYESGFVIDKFPISRPNLTFSTLTVSNMSPEDSSIYLCSVEVPGVAKNIQYFGAGTRLSVL.